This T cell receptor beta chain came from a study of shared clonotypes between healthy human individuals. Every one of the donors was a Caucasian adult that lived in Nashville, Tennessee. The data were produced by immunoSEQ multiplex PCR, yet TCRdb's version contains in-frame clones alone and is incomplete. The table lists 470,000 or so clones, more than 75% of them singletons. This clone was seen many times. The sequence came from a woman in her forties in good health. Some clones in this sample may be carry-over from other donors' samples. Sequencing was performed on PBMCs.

This CDR3 is CSVVPSGRAWANEQFF. In DNA, the CDR3 is TGCAGCGTTGTCCCTAGCGGGAGGGCCTGGGCGAATGAGCAGTTCTTC. The chain couples TRBV29-1 to TRBJ2-1, with TRBD2 matching 12 bases. CDR1 is SQVTM and CDR2 is ANQGSEA in the germline V gene. With 4 bases clipped from V and 7 bases from J, the junction kept 11 bases outside the gene matches. There are 16 residues in the CDR3.